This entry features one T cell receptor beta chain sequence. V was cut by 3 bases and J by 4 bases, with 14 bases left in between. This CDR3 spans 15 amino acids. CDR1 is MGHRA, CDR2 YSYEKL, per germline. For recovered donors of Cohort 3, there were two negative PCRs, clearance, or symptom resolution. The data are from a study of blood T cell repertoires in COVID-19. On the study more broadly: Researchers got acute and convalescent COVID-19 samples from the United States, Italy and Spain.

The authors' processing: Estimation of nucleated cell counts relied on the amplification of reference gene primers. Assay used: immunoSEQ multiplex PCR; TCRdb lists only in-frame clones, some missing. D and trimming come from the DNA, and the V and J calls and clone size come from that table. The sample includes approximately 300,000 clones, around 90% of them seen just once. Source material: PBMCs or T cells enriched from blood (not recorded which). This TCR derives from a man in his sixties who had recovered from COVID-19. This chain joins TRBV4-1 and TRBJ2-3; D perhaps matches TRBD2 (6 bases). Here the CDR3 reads CASSQVTSYSDTQYF. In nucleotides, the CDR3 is TGCGCCAGCAGCCAGGTCACTAGCTATTCAGATACGCAGTATTTT.